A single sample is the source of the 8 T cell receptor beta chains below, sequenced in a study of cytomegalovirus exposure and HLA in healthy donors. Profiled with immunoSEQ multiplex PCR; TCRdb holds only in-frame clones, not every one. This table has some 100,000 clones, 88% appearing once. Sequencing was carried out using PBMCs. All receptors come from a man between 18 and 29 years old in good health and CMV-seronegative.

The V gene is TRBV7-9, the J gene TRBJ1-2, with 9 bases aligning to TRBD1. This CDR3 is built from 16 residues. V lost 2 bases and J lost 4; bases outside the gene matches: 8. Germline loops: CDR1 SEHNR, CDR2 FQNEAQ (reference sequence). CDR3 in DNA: TGTGCCAGCAGCTTACCCCGGGACAGGGATTTCTATGGCTACACCTTC. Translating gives CASSLPRDRDFYGYTF. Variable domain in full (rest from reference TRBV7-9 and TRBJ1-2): DTGVSQNPRHKITKRGQNVTFRCDPISEHNRLYWYRQTLGQGPEFLTYFQNEAQLEKSRLLSDRFSAERPKGSFSTLEIQRTEQGDSAMYLCASSLPRDRDFYGYTFGSGTRLTVV.

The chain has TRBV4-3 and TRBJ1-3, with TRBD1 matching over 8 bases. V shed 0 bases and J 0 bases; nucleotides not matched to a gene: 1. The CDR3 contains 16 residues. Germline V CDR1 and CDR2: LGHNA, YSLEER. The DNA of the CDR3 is TGCGCCAGCAGCCAAGAGACAGGGGCCTCTGGAAACACCATATATTTT. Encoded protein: CASSQETGASGNTIYF.

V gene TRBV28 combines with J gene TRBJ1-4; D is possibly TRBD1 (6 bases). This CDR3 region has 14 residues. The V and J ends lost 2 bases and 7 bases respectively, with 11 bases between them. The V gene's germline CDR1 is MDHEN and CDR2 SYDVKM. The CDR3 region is CASSLGGAREKLFF. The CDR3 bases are TGTGCCAGCAGTTTAGGGGGGGCACGTGAAAAACTGTTTTTT.

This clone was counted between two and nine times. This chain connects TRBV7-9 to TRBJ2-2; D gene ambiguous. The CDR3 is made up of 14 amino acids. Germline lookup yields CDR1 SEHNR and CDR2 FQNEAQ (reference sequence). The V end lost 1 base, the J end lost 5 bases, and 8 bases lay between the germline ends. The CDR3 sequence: CASSLDVETGELFF. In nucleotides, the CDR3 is TGTGCCAGCAGCTTAGACGTAGAGACCGGGGAGCTGTTTTTT.

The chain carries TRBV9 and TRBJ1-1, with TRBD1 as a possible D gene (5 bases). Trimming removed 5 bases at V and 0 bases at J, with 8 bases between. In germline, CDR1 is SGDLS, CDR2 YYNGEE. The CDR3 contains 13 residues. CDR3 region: CASSGGMNTEAFF. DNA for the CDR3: TGTGCCAGCAGTGGGGGGATGAACACTGAAGCTTTCTTT.

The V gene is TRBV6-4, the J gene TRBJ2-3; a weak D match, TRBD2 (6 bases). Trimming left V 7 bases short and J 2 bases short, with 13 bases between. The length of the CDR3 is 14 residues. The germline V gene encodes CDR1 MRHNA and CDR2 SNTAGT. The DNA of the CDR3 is TGTGCCAGCAAAACTACGGGAGACACAGATACGCAGTATTTT. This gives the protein CASKTTGDTDTQYF.

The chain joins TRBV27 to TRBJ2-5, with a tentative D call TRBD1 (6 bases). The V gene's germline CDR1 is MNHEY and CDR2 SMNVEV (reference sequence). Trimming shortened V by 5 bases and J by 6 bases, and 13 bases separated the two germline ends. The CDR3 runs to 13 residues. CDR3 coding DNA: TGTGCCAGCAGTCCACAGGGCTGGAAGACCCAGTACTTC. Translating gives CASSPQGWKTQYF.

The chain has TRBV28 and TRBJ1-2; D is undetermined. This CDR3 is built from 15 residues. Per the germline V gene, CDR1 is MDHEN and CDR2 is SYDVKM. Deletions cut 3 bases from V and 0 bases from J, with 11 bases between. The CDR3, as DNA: TGTGCCAGCAGTTTTGGAGGCACTACTAACTATGGCTACACCTTC. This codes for CASSFGGTTNYGYTF.